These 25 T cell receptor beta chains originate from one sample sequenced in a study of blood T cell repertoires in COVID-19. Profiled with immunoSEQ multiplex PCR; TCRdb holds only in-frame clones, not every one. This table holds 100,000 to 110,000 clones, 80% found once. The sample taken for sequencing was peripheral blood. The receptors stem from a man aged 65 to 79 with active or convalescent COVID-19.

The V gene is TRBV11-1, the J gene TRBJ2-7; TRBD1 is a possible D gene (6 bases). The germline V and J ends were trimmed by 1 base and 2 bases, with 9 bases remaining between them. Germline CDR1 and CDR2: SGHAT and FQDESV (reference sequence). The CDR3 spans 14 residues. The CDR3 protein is CASSLDREAYEQYF. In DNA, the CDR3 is TGTGCCAGCAGCTTAGACAGGGAAGCCTACGAGCAGTACTTC.

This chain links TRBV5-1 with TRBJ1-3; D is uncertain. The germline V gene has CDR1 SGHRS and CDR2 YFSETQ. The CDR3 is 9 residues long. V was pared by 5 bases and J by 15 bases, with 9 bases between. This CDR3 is CASSYSRYF. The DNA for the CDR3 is TGCGCCAGCAGTTACAGCCGATATTTT.

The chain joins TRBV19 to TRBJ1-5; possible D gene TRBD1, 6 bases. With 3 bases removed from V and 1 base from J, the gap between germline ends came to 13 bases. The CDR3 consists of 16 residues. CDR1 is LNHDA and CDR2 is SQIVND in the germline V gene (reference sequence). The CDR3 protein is CASSMAGAASNQPQHF. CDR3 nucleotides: TGTGCCAGTAGTATGGCGGGGGCTGCGAGCAATCAGCCCCAGCATTTT.

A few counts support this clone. CDR3 residues: CATSRRARFTEAFF. CDR3 DNA: TGTGCCACCAGCAGGAGGGCGAGGTTCACTGAAGCTTTCTTT. The V and J genes are TRBV15 and TRBJ1-1; D gene uncertain. Deletions cut 3 bases from V and 4 bases from J, with 12 bases between. This CDR3 region has 14 residues. Germline V gene sequence: CDR1 LNHNV, CDR2 YYDKDF (reference sequence).

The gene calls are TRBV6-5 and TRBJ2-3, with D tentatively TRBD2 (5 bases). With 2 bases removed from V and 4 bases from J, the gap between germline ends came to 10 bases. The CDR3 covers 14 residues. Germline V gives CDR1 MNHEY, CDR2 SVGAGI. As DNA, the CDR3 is TGTGCCAGCAGTTACGGGAGCGGCTCAGATACGCAGTATTTT. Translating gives CASSYGSGSDTQYF.

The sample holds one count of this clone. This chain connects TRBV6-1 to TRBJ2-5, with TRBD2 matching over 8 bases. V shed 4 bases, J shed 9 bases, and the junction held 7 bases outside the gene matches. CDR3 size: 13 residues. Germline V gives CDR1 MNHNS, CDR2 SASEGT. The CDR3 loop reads CASSGRGGGAQYF. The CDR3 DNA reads TGTGCCAGCAGTGGACGGGGGGGAGGGGCCCAGTACTTC.

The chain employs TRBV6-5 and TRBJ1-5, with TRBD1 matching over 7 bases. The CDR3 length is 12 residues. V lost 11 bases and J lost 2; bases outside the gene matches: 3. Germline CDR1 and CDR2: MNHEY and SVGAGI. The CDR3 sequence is CASQGGNQPQHF. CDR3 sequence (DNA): TGTGCCTCCCAGGGGGGCAATCAGCCCCAGCATTTT.

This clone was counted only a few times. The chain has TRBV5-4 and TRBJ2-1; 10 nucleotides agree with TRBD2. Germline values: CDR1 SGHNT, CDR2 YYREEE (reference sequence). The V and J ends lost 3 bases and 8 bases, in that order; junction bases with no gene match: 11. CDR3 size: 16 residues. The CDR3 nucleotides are TGTGCCAGCAGCTCTCTGGCTAGCGGGAGTAAGGATGAGCAGTTCTTC. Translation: CASSSLASGSKDEQFF.

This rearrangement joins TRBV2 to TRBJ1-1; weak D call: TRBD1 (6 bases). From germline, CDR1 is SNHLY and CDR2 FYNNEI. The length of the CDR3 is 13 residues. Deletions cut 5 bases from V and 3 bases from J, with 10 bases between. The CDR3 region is CASSTGIYTEAFF. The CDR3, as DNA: TGTGCCAGCAGTACAGGGATTTACACTGAAGCTTTCTTT.

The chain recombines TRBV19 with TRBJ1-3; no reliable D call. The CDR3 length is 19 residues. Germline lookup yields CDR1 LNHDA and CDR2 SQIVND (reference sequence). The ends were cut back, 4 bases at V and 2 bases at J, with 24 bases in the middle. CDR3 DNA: TGTGCCAGTAGTACCCGATATCCCTACAAGACTGAACCTGGAAACACCATATATTTT. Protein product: CASSTRYPYKTEPGNTIYF.

The CDR3 coding sequence is TGTGCCTCTACCTCGCAGGGGCCAGATACGCAGTATTTT. It specifies CASTSQGPDTQYF. The J gene is TRBJ2-3, the V gene TRBV30, with D possibly TRBD1 on 6 matching bases. Germline V gene lookup returns CDR1 GTSNPN and CDR2 SVGIG (reference sequence). The CDR3 loop spans 13 amino acids. V lost 7 bases and J 4 bases, leaving 15 bases between the germline ends.

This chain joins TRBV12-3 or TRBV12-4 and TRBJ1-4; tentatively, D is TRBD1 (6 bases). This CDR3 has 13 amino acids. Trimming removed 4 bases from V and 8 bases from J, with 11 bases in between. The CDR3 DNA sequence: TGTGCCAGCAGTTCGCAGGGGTACGAAAAACTGTTTTTT. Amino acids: CASSSQGYEKLFF.

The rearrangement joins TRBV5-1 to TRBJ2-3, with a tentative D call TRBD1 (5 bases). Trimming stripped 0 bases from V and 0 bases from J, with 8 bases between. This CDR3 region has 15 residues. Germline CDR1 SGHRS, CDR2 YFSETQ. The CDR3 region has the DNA TGCGCCAGCAGCTTGGCCCCAGGGAGCACAGATACGCAGTATTTT. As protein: CASSLAPGSTDTQYF. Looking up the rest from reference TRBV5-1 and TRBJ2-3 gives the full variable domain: KAGVTQTPRYLIKTRGQQVTLSCSPISGHRSVSWYQQTPGQGLQFLFEYFSETQRNKGNFPGRFSGRQFSNSRSEMNVSTLELGDSALYLCASSLAPGSTDTQYFGPGTRLTVL.

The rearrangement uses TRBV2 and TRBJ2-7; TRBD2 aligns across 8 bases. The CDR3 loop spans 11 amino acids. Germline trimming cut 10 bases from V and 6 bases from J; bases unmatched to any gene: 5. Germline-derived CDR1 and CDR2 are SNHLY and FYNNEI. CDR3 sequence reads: CANSAGGEQYF. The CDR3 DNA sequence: TGTGCCAACTCCGCGGGGGGCGAGCAGTACTTC.

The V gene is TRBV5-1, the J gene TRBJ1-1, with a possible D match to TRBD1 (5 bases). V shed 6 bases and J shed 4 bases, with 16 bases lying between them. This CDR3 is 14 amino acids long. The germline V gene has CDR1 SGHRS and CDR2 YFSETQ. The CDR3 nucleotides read TGCGCCAGCAAAGAAGCTTCAGGGCTCACTGAAGCTTTCTTT. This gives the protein CASKEASGLTEAFF.

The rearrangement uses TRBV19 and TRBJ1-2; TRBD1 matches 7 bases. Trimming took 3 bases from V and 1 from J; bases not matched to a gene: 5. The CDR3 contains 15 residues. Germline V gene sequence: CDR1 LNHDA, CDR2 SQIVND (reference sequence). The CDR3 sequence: CASSIRGQVNYGYTF. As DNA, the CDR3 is TGTGCCAGTAGTATCCGTGGACAGGTTAACTATGGCTACACCTTC.

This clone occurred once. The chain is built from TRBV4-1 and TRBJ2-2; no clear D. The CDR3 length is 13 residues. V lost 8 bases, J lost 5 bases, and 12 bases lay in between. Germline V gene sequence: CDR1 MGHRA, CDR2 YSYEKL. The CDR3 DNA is TGCGCCAGCCGATTGCGAAATACCGGGGAGCTGTTTTTT. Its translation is CASRLRNTGELFF.

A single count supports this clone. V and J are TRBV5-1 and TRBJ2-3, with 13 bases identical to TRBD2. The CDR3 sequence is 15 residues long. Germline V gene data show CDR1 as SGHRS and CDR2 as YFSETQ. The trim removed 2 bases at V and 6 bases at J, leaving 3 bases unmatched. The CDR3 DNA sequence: TGCGCCAGCAGCTTAACTAGCGGGAGGGGGGATACGCAGTATTTT. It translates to CASSLTSGRGDTQYF.

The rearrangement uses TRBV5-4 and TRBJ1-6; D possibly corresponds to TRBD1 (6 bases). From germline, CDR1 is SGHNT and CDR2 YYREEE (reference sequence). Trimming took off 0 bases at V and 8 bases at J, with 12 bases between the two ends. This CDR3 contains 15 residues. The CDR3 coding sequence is TGTGCCAGCAGCTTGGGGGGGCAGTTAGATTCACCCCTCCACTTT. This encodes CASSLGGQLDSPLHF.

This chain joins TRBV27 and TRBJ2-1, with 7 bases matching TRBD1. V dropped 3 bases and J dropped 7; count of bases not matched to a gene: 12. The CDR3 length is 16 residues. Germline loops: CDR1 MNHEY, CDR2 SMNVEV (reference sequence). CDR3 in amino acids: CASSFLGQRTPNEQFF. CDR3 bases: TGTGCCAGCAGTTTTTTGGGACAGCGGACTCCAAATGAGCAGTTCTTC.

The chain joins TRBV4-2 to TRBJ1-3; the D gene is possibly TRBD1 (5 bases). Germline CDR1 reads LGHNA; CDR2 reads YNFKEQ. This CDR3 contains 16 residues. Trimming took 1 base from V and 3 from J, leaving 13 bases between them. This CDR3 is CASSQVVGLSGNTIYF. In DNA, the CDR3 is TGTGCCAGCAGCCAAGTCGTGGGGCTTAGTGGAAACACCATATATTTT.

The CDR3, as DNA: TGTGCCAGCAGTTACTCCAGGGACGAGCAGTACTTC. This encodes CASSYSRDEQYF. The chain recombines TRBV6-5 with TRBJ2-7, with D tentatively TRBD1 (5 bases). The CDR3 is 12 amino acids. The germline V gene has CDR1 MNHEY and CDR2 SVGAGI. Trimming pared 0 bases from V and 5 bases from J, leaving 5 bases between.

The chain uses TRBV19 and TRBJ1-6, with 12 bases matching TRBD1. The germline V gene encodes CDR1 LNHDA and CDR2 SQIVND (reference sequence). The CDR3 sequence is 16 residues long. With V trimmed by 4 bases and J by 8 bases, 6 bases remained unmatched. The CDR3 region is CASSTRDRGLYSPLHF. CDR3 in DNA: TGTGCCAGTAGTACCCGGGACAGGGGGCTGTATTCACCCCTCCACTTT.

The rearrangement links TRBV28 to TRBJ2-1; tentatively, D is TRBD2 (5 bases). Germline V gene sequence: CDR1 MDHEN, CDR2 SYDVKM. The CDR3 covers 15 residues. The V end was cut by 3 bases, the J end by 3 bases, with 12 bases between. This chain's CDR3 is CASSLGGLNYNEQFF. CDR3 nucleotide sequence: TGTGCCAGCAGTTTGGGCGGGCTAAACTACAATGAGCAGTTCTTC.

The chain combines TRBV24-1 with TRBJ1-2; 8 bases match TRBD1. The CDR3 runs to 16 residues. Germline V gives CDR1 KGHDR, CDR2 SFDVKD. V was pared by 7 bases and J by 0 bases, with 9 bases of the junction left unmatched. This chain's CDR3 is CATSLTGDPANYGYTF. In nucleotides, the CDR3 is TGTGCCACCAGCCTGACAGGGGACCCAGCTAACTATGGCTACACCTTC.